The 22 T cell receptor beta chains below come from one sample, sequenced in a study of cytomegalovirus exposure and HLA in healthy donors. The study ran its PCR with 60 Vbeta and 13 Jbeta primers. Using immunoSEQ multiplex PCR, the repertoire was profiled, and TCRdb retains in-frame clones only, with some absent. Listed are some 140,000 clones; less than 2.5% falls within the top ten. Specimen: PBMCs. These receptors all come from a woman between 55 and 75 years old in good health and CMV-seronegative.

The J gene is TRBJ2-1, the V gene TRBV2; 7 bases match TRBD2. This CDR3 comprises 17 residues. Germline V gene data show CDR1 as SNHLY and CDR2 as FYNNEI. After removal of 7 bases from V and 0 bases from J, the junction contained 12 bases not matched to a gene. The DNA of the CDR3 is TGTGCCAGCACCATTCTCCCCGGCGGGAGCTCCTACAATGAGCAGTTCTTC. Its translation is CASTILPGGSSYNEQFF.

V gene TRBV13 combines with J gene TRBJ2-3, with 7 bases fitting TRBD1. The length of the CDR3 is 16 residues. From germline, CDR1 is PRHDT and CDR2 FYEKMQ (reference sequence). V dropped 4 bases and J dropped 7; count of bases not matched to a gene: 14. CDR3 sequence reads: CASSSQYRDRQNTQYF. For the CDR3, the DNA is TGTGCCAGCAGCTCACAATATCGGGACAGACAGAATACGCAGTATTTT.

The chain links TRBV2 to TRBJ2-5, with D perhaps TRBD1 (6 bases). CDR1 SNHLY and CDR2 FYNNEI come from the germline V gene. Trimming left V 9 bases short and J 10 bases short, with 15 bases between. CDR3 length: 11 amino acids. The CDR3 spells CASDLQGNQYF. The CDR3 nucleotides are TGTGCCAGTGACCTCCAGGGGAACCAGTACTTC.

The V gene is TRBV6-1, the J gene TRBJ2-5; TRBD1 agrees at 8 bases. This CDR3 has 14 residues. CDR1 MNHNS and CDR2 SASEGT come from the germline V gene. V trimming: 6 bases; J trimming: 5 bases; junction bases outside the gene matches: 8. CDR3 DNA sequence: TGTGCCAGCAGGGGGGACAGGATGGTGGAGACCCAGTACTTC. Residues: CASRGDRMVETQYF.

This chain links TRBV30 with TRBJ2-1, with TRBD1 matching 8 bases. V lost 5 bases and J lost 3; bases outside the gene matches: 6. This CDR3 contains 14 residues. Germline V gives CDR1 GTSNPN, CDR2 SVGIG (reference sequence). The CDR3 region has the DNA TGTGCCTGGGGACAGGGAAGTTTCTACAATGAGCAGTTCTTC. Translated, it gives CAWGQGSFYNEQFF.

The chain employs TRBV6-1 and TRBJ2-2; 7 bases are shared with TRBD1. Trimming took 9 bases from V and 9 from J; bases not matched to a gene: 7. The CDR3 contains 12 residues. The germline V gene encodes CDR1 MNHNS and CDR2 SASEGT. The CDR3: CASGDRAWELFF. The CDR3, as DNA: TGTGCCAGTGGTGACAGGGCCTGGGAGCTGTTTTTT.

V usage is TRBV10-1 and J usage is TRBJ2-1, with unresolved D. V lost 5 bases and J 5 bases, leaving 4 bases between the germline ends. Looked up from germline, CDR1 is WNHNN and CDR2 is SYGVQD (reference sequence). This CDR3 is built from 11 residues. As DNA, the CDR3 is TGCGCCAGCAGTCAGGACAATGAGCAGTTCTTC. This sequence encodes CASSQDNEQFF.

The chain is built from TRBV11-3 and TRBJ1-1; D ambiguous. Germline V gene sequence: CDR1 SGHNT, CDR2 YENEEA. The V end was cut by 3 bases, the J end by 3 bases, with 11 bases between. This CDR3 region has 14 residues. CDR3 sequence reads: CASSLMRSDTEAFF. CDR3 bases: TGTGCCAGCAGCTTGATGAGGTCTGACACTGAAGCTTTCTTT. The full variable domain, its missing parts supplied by reference TRBV11-3 and TRBJ1-1, is EAGVVQSPRYKIIEKKQPVAFWCNPISGHNTLYWYLQNLGQGPELLIRYENEEAVDDSQLPKDRFSAERLKGVDSTLKIQPAELGDSAVYLCASSLMRSDTEAFFGQGTRLTVV.

CDR3 in amino acids: CASSRLQGVGYEQYF. The CDR3 DNA reads TGTGCCAGCAGTAGGCTCCAGGGTGTAGGCTACGAGCAGTACTTC. V usage is TRBV2 and J usage is TRBJ2-7; tentative D call: TRBD1 (5 bases). This CDR3 has 15 residues. Germline V gene sequence: CDR1 SNHLY, CDR2 FYNNEI. V lost 5 bases and J lost 3, with 17 bases in between.

The chain joins TRBV4-1 to TRBJ1-3; D ambiguous. The germline V and J ends were trimmed by 1 base and 3 bases, with 10 bases remaining between them. CDR1 MGHRA and CDR2 YSYEKL come from the germline V gene. This CDR3 region has 15 residues. The CDR3 loop reads CASSQGWGGGNTIYF. The CDR3 DNA follows: TGCGCCAGCAGCCAAGGTTGGGGAGGTGGAAACACCATATATTTT.

The rearrangement joins TRBV2 to TRBJ2-2; 9 bases agree with TRBD1. The germline CDR1 and CDR2 sequences are SNHLY and FYNNEI. Trimming cost V 5 bases and J 0 bases; bases outside gene matches: 4. CDR3 size: 16 residues. The CDR3: CASSRQGVSNTGELFF. CDR3 coding DNA: TGTGCCAGCAGTAGACAGGGGGTCTCGAACACCGGGGAGCTGTTTTTT.

The chain employs TRBV18 and TRBJ2-1; possible D gene TRBD1, 5 bases. V dropped 5 bases and J dropped 5 bases, with 16 bases sitting between them. The CDR3 is 15 residues long. In germline, CDR1 is KGHSH, CDR2 LQKENI. The DNA for the CDR3 is TGTGCCAGCTCATCCCAGGGAACTACCCACAATGAGCAGTTCTTC. Protein: CASSSQGTTHNEQFF.

The genes are TRBV5-1 and TRBJ2-3, with TRBD2 identical over 10 bases. There are 14 residues in the CDR3. The V gene end was trimmed by 4 bases and the J gene end by 6 bases; junction bases not matched to a gene: 5. Germline V gene lookup returns CDR1 SGHRS and CDR2 YFSETQ. In DNA form, the CDR3 reads TGCGCCAGCAGCCCTAGCGGGGGTCTGGATACGCAGTATTTT. Protein product: CASSPSGGLDTQYF.

The chain is built from TRBV29-1 and TRBJ1-4; 7 positions agree with TRBD1. From germline, CDR1 is SQVTM and CDR2 ANQGSEA. J lost 4 bases, V lost 0 bases, and 20 bases had no gene match. This CDR3 is built from 20 residues. In DNA, the CDR3 is TGCAGCGTTGAAGATCTCTCCTCCCCTCGGGGACAGACGAGTAATGAAAAACTGTTTTTT. Its protein is CSVEDLSSPRGQTSNEKLFF.

The V call is TRBV13, the J call TRBJ2-1; D may be TRBD2 (6 bases). Trimming left V 0 bases short and J 5 bases short, with 8 bases between. CDR1 PRHDT and CDR2 FYEKMQ come from the germline V gene (reference sequence). This CDR3 spans 14 amino acids. DNA of the CDR3: TGTGCCAGCAGCTTAGGCCGGGGGAACAATGAGCAGTTCTTC. It is translated as CASSLGRGNNEQFF.

The rearrangement links TRBV7-8 to TRBJ1-4; D gene unclear. CDR1 is SGHVS, CDR2 FQNEAQ, per germline. The CDR3 runs to 15 residues. Deletions cut 6 bases from V and 1 base from J, with 12 bases between. The chain's CDR3 is CASRIRVVTNEKLFF. The CDR3 nucleotides read TGTGCCAGCAGGATTCGGGTGGTAACTAATGAAAAACTGTTTTTT.

The chain carries TRBV15 and TRBJ2-7; 7 bases fit TRBD2. Germline-derived CDR1 and CDR2 are LNHNV and YYDKDF (reference sequence). This CDR3 is built from 19 residues. The V segment lost 1 base and the J segment 0 bases; nucleotides outside the gene matches: 15. The CDR3 is CATSRALPRVAGGSYEQYF. The CDR3 DNA follows: TGTGCCACCAGCAGAGCCCTCCCGCGAGTAGCGGGCGGCTCCTACGAGCAGTACTTC.

The CDR3 DNA follows: TGCGCCAGCAGCCAACTTGACAGGGGTACTGAAGCTTTCTTT. Translating gives CASSQLDRGTEAFF. This chain connects TRBV4-1 to TRBJ1-1; 8 bases match TRBD1. With V trimmed by 2 bases and J by 5 bases, 4 bases remained unmatched. Germline V gives CDR1 MGHRA, CDR2 YSYEKL. The CDR3 length is 14 residues.

The gene calls are TRBV7-3 and TRBJ2-1, with D possibly matching TRBD1 (6 bases). Germline CDR1 reads SGHTA; CDR2 reads FQGTGA. The CDR3 sequence is 16 residues long. The V and J ends lost 5 bases and 0 bases respectively, with 14 bases between them. The CDR3: CASSGWSRGSYNEQFF. The CDR3 DNA is TGTGCCAGCAGCGGTTGGTCCAGGGGCTCCTACAATGAGCAGTTCTTC.

V usage is TRBV6-5 and J usage is TRBJ1-1; no clear D gene. CDR3 length: 15 amino acids. Deletions cut 0 bases from V and 0 bases from J, with 8 bases between. Germline V gene data show CDR1 as MNHEY and CDR2 as SVGAGI. CDR3 sequence: CASSYSSRVNTEAFF. For the CDR3, the DNA is TGTGCCAGCAGTTACTCGAGTAGAGTGAACACTGAAGCTTTCTTT.

The chain links TRBV19 to TRBJ2-6, with D possibly matching TRBD1 (6 bases). This CDR3 comprises 18 residues. Germline values: CDR1 LNHDA, CDR2 SQIVND (reference sequence). V was pared by 6 bases and J by 1 base, with 19 bases between. The CDR3 loop reads CASSPGVAMGSGANVLTF. In DNA form, the CDR3 reads TGTGCCAGTAGCCCAGGGGTAGCGATGGGTTCTGGGGCCAACGTCCTGACTTTC.

About this clone itself: The sample has other DNA sequences that encode this CDR3 too. This chain connects TRBV18 to TRBJ1-5; D gene uncertain. Trimming took off 3 bases at V and 2 bases at J, with 5 bases between the two ends. Germline CDR1 KGHSH, CDR2 LQKENI. The CDR3 runs to 13 residues. The CDR3 region is CASSPSGNQPQHF. The CDR3 DNA reads TGTGCCAGCTCACCGTCTGGCAATCAGCCCCAGCATTTT. Combining the CDR3 with reference TRBV18 and TRBJ1-5 gives the whole variable domain NAGVMQNPRHLVRRRGQEARLRCSPMKGHSHVYWYRQLPEEGLKFMVYLQKENIIDESGMPKERFSAEFPKEGPSILRIQQVVRGDSAAYFCASSPSGNQPQHFGDGTRLSIL.